This T cell receptor (beta chain) is from a study of shared clonotypes between healthy human individuals. V was shortened by 3 bases and J by 4 bases, with 9 bases between the two germline ends. The CDR3 is 13 residues long. CDR1 is SGHVS, CDR2 FNYEAQ, per germline. None of the donors, who were healthy HIV-negative adults, had recently had acute infections or vaccinations. Remarks on this clone: Antigen specificity is unknown.

Roughly 27,000 T cell genomes, or 250 to 300 ng DNA, went into replicate PCRs of unsorted PBMC. In the source study's methods: Because ImmunoSEQ provided only junction sequences with no quality scores, the filtering differed. Clones were read by immunoSEQ multiplex PCR, and TCRdb kept only the in-frame ones, dropping some. That table supplies the V and J calls and clone size; D and trimming were determined from the DNA. The table has about 490,000 clones, around 80% seen once. Study-level points and caveats: The authors expected sequencing depth to affect clonotype sharing among donors.

Specimen: PBMCs. The chain combines TRBV7-6 with TRBJ2-5; D possibly matches TRBD1 or TRBD2 (5 bases each). This receptor was obtained from a woman in her forties in good health. Some clones in this sample may be carry-over from other donors' samples. The CDR3 nucleotides are TGTGCCAGCAGCTTGCCAGGGACAGAGACCCAGTACTTC. This translates into CASSLPGTETQYF.